This entry lists 16 T cell receptor beta chains sequenced from one sample in a study of cytomegalovirus exposure and HLA in healthy donors. Primers included in the PCR were 60 Vbeta and 13 Jbeta primers. TCRdb's table, derived via immunoSEQ multiplex PCR, lists solely in-frame clones and lacks some. This sample has over 90,000 clones, with around 82% found just once. Sequenced: PBMCs. These receptor sequences come from a man aged 40-50 years in good health and CMV-seropositive.

The rearrangement joins TRBV19 to TRBJ1-1; D is undetermined. The CDR3 consists of 14 residues. Germline CDR1 is LNHDA and CDR2 is SQIVND (reference sequence). V dropped 0 bases and J dropped 7 bases, with 12 bases sitting between them. As DNA, the CDR3 is TGTGCCAGTAGTATAGATCTCTCTGGAGGTGAAGCTTTCTTT. Its translation: CASSIDLSGGEAFF.

CDR3 residues: CASSLDRGTDTQYF. The CDR3 DNA is TGTGCCAGCAGCTTGGACAGGGGAACAGATACGCAGTATTTT. The gene calls are TRBV7-3 and TRBJ2-3, with TRBD1 identical over 9 bases. Germline CDR1 and CDR2: SGHTA and FQGTGA. The CDR3 is 14 amino acids. V shed 3 bases, J shed 3 bases, and the junction held 1 base outside the gene matches.

This chain connects TRBV6-6 to TRBJ2-7; 8 bases agree with TRBD2. V was clipped by 5 bases and J by 6 bases; unmatched bases: 15. Germline CDR1 is MNHNY and CDR2 is SVGAGI (reference sequence). The length of the CDR3 is 16 residues. The CDR3 here is CASSPDLGSGAFEQYF. CDR3 bases: TGTGCCAGCAGTCCAGATTTAGGTAGCGGGGCGTTCGAGCAGTACTTC.

The rearrangement joins TRBV19 to TRBJ2-1, with 8 bases fitting TRBD2. The CDR3 is 14 amino acids. Germline CDR1 is LNHDA and CDR2 is SQIVND (reference sequence). Unmatched junction bases numbered 6, after V lost 3 bases and J lost 8 bases. CDR3 sequence (DNA): TGTGCCAGTAGTATCGGGGGGGCCTCCTATGAGCAGTTCTTC. It specifies CASSIGGASYEQFF.

J is TRBJ2-7 and V is TRBV9; TRBD2 is a possible D gene (6 bases). The V gene lost 3 bases and the J gene lost 1 base, with 14 bases spanning the gap. This CDR3 has 15 amino acids. Germline V gives CDR1 SGDLS, CDR2 YYNGEE. The DNA for the CDR3 is TGTGCCAGCAGCGCCTCCGGGACTGATTCCTACGAGCAGTACTTC. Translation gives CASSASGTDSYEQYF.

The genes are TRBV6-1 and TRBJ2-3; possible D gene TRBD2, 6 bases. With 2 bases removed from V and 2 bases from J, the gap between germline ends came to 8 bases. The CDR3 is 14 amino acids. Germline CDR1 reads MNHNS; CDR2 reads SASEGT. The CDR3 nucleotides are TGTGCCAGCAGTGAACGGGGGAACACAGATACGCAGTATTTT. This encodes CASSERGNTDTQYF.

This clone was seen a handful of times. The chain joins TRBV7-8 to TRBJ2-3, with 11 positions matching TRBD2. Looked up from germline, CDR1 is SGHVS and CDR2 is FQNEAQ. V dropped 0 bases and J dropped 8; count of bases not matched to a gene: 7. The CDR3 spans 16 residues. The CDR3 region is CASSLAGTSGPATQYF. CDR3 nucleotides: TGTGCCAGCAGCTTAGCGGGGACTAGCGGCCCAGCTACGCAGTATTTT.

The rearrangement uses TRBV27 and TRBJ1-5; D not certain. The CDR3 is made up of 14 amino acids. V lost 0 bases and J 5 bases, leaving 8 bases between the germline ends. Germline V lookup: CDR1 MNHEY, CDR2 SMNVEV (reference sequence). In nucleotides, the CDR3 is TGTGCCAGCAGTTTATCGCGGTGGGATCAGCCCCAGCATTTT. This translates into CASSLSRWDQPQHF.

In the case of this clone: This specimen includes other DNA sequences encoding the same CDR3. J is TRBJ2-7 and V is TRBV6-5, with 7 bases aligning to TRBD1. This CDR3 region has 12 residues. Germline CDR1 and CDR2: MNHEY and SVGAGI. V lost 5 bases and J lost 6; bases outside the gene matches: 4. Written as DNA, the CDR3 is TGTGCCAGCAGTCCCCGACAGGGCGAGCAGTACTTC. It is translated as CASSPRQGEQYF.

This clone was detected a few times. The chain is built from TRBV5-1 and TRBJ2-1; 7 bases agree with TRBD1. In germline, CDR1 is SGHRS, CDR2 YFSETQ. The CDR3 contains 14 residues. Trimming cost V 4 bases and J 9 bases; bases outside gene matches: 10. In DNA form, the CDR3 reads TGCGCCAGCAGCCTGGCCTACAGGGGCAGTGAGCAGTTCTTC. This encodes CASSLAYRGSEQFF.

This rearrangement joins TRBV4-1 to TRBJ1-3; TRBD1 might be the D (6 bases). V was shortened by 4 bases and J by 0 bases, with 10 bases between the two germline ends. Germline V gives CDR1 MGHRA, CDR2 YSYEKL. The CDR3 is 15 residues long. CDR3 loop: CASSLGGPSGNTIYF. Written as DNA, the CDR3 is TGCGCCAGCAGCCTGGGGGGGCCCTCTGGAAACACCATATATTTT.

The J gene is TRBJ2-7, the V gene TRBV4-1; D might be TRBD2 (5 bases). Germline values: CDR1 MGHRA, CDR2 YSYEKL. Trimming removed 0 bases from V and 5 bases from J, with 14 bases in between. The CDR3 has 15 residues. This CDR3 reads CASSQDSGRSDEQYF. The CDR3 DNA reads TGCGCCAGCAGCCAAGACTCGGGGAGAAGCGACGAGCAGTACTTC.

V is TRBV28 and J is TRBJ2-3, with TRBD2 identical over 8 bases. This CDR3 has 16 residues. Germline CDR1 and CDR2: MDHEN and SYDVKM. The V gene end was trimmed by 8 bases and the J gene end by 4 bases; junction bases not matched to a gene: 14. The CDR3 is CASLTRGAPGADTQYF. The DNA for the CDR3 is TGTGCCAGCTTAACGCGGGGGGCCCCAGGGGCAGATACGCAGTATTTT.

V gene TRBV5-6 combines with J gene TRBJ2-2; D ambiguous. V was cut by 2 bases and J by 5 bases, with 7 bases left in between. Germline lookup yields CDR1 SGHDT and CDR2 YYEEEE. The CDR3 extends over 13 amino acids. The CDR3 sequence: CASSFGRTGELFF. DNA for the CDR3: TGTGCCAGCAGCTTTGGTAGAACCGGGGAGCTGTTTTTT.

Concerning this clone itself: Germline is not matched at one junction end, which may reflect a read error. The chain links TRBV30 to TRBJ1-2, with 11 bases fitting TRBD1. The CDR3 extends over 13 amino acids. Germline V lookup: CDR1 GTSNPN, CDR2 SVGIG (reference sequence). The CDR3 coding sequence is TGTGCCTGGAGCTTGGGGGACAGGGGGTGGACCCTCTTC. Protein product: CAWSLGDRGWTLF.

This clone came up once. The gene calls are TRBV28 and TRBJ1-1, with 9 bases identical to TRBD1. J lost 4 bases, V lost 5 bases, and 8 bases had no gene match. Per the germline V gene, CDR1 is MDHEN and CDR2 is SYDVKM. The CDR3 covers 15 residues. CDR3 DNA sequence: TGTGCCAGCAGTCAGGGGGACAGGGATATCACTGAAGCTTTCTTT. Protein sequence: CASSQGDRDITEAFF.